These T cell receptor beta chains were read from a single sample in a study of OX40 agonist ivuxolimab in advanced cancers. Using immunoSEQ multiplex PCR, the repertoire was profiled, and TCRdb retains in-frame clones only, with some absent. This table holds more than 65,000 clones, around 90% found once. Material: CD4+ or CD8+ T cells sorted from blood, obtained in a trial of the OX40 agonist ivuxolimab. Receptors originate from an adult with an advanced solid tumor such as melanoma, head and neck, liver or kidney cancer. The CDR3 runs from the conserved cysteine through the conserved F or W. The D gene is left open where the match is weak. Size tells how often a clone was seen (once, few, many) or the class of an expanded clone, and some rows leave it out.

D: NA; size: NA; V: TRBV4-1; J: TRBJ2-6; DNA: TGCGCCAGCAGCCAAAAAATCGGGGCCAACGTCCTGACTTTC; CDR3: CASSQKIGANVLTF
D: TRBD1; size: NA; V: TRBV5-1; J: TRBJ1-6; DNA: TGCGCCAGCAGTCTAACCGGGACAGGGAATTCACCCCTCCACTTT; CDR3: CASSLTGTGNSPLHF
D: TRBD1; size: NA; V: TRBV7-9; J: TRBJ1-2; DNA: TGTGCCAGCGGGACAGGGGACTATGGCTACACCTTC; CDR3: CASGTGDYGYTF
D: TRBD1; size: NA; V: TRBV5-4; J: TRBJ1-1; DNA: TGTGCCAGCAGCTCCCACCGGGACAGGGGAGCCGGATCTGAAGCTTTCTTT; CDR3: CASSSHRDRGAGSEAFF
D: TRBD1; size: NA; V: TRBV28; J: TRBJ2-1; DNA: TGTGCCAGCAGGGGGACAGGCTACAATGAGCAGTTCTTC; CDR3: CASRGTGYNEQFF
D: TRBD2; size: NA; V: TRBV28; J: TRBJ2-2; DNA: TGTGCCAGCAGTGAGGGACTAGCAGTTCTGTTTTTT; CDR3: CASSEGLAVLFF
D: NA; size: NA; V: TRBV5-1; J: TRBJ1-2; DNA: TGCGCCAGCAGCTTAGGAGCGGCCGATTATGGCTACACCTTC; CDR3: CASSLGAADYGYTF
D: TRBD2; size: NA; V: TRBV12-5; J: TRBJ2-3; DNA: TGTGCTAGTGGTTTGCCCAGACTAGCCGAGGATACGCAGTATTTT; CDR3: CASGLPRLAEDTQYF
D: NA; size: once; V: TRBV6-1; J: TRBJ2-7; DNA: TGTGCCAGCAGTGAACCCCCCGGGGGCTACCGTTACGAGCAGTACTTC; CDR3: CASSEPPGGYRYEQYF
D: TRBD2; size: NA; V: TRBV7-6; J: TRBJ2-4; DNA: TGTGCCAGCAGCTTACTTCCGACTAGCGGCATTGGGAACATTCAGTACTTC; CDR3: CASSLLPTSGIGNIQYF
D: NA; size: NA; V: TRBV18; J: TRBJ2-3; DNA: TGTGCCAGCTCCCGGGACTTCACTAGCACAGATACGCAGTATTTT; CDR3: CASSRDFTSTDTQYF
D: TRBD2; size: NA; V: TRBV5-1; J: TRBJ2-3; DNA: TGCGCCAGCAGCTTGGCCGAGGGACTAACCCATACGCAGTATTTT; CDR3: CASSLAEGLTHTQYF
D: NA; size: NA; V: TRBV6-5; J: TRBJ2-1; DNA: TGTGCCAGCAGCAACCTGGGTGAGCAGTTCTTC; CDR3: CASSNLGEQFF
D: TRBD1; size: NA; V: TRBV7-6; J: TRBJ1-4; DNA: TGTGCCAGCAGCGGGACAGGGATTATTGGTGAAAAACTGTTTTTT; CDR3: CASSGTGIIGEKLFF
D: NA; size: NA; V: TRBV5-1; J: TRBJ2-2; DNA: TGCGCCAGCAGAGTAGGTTTCACCGGGGAGCTGTTTTTT; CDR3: CASRVGFTGELFF
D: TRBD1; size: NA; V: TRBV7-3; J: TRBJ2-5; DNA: TGTGCCAGCAGCTGGGGACAGGGGGCGCGAGAGACCCAGTACTTC; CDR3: CASSWGQGARETQYF
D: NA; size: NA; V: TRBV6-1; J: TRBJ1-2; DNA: TGTGCCAGCAGTGAAGTGTCGGGTAGTGGGCCACGGGGCTACACCTTC; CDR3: CASSEVSGSGPRGYTF
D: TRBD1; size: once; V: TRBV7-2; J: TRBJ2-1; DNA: TGTGCCAGCAGCTTAGCCGGGACAGAATACAATGAGCAGTTCTTC; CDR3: CASSLAGTEYNEQFF
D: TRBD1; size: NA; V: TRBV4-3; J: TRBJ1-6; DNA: TGCGCCAGCAGCCGCGTGACAGGGGGCGAATCACCCCTCCACTTT; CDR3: CASSRVTGGESPLHF
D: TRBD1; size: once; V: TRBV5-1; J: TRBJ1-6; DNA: TGCGCCAGCAGCTCGAAGGGACAGGGTGGCTCACCCCTCCACTTT; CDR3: CASSSKGQGGSPLHF